This T cell receptor (beta chain) was recovered during a study of CD8 T cells in ankylosing spondylitis. Findings and limits, study-wide: There was a TCR beta motif, made of several highly homologous variants, that appeared characteristic of ankylosing spondylitis blood.

This clonotype was found many times. The antigen is undetermined. A single record per CDR3 protein comes from TCRdb applying MiXCR to the 5' RACE reads. In the table there are around 890,000 distinct CDR3 sequences, 12% of which are singletons. Trimming took off 6 bases at V and 8 bases at J, with 10 bases between the two ends. This CDR3 is built from 11 residues. CDR1 is MNHEY and CDR2 is SVGAGI in the germline V gene. The rearrangement joins TRBV6-5 to TRBJ1-2, with a possible D match to TRBD1 (6 bases). This sequence originates from a male donor with ankylosing spondylitis. Sequencing input: blood, either unsorted or a sorted T cell fraction (not recorded which). CDR3 coding DNA: TGTGCCAGCAGACAGGGTGGAGGCTACACCTTC. The encoded protein is CASRQGGGYTF.